The clone carrying this T cell receptor (beta chain) was found a few times. Its target is not known. The sample comes from a study of cytomegalovirus exposure and HLA in healthy donors. Study-level results: Later genetic work tied a missense DCLRE1C variant to beta-chain V and J trimming.

This PCR relied on a set of 60 Vbeta primers and 13 Jbeta primers. The method was immunoSEQ multiplex PCR; TCRdb's version includes in-frame clones alone and lacks a portion of them. The profile shows over 150,000 clones, about 80% of them singletons. V lost 6 bases, J lost 5 bases, and 4 bases stayed unmatched. This CDR3 comprises 14 residues. Looked up from germline, CDR1 is MGHDK and CDR2 is SYGVNS. Donors consisted of healthy bone marrow donors. Sequenced: PBMCs. The chain links TRBV25-1 to TRBJ1-5; TRBD1 agrees at 10 bases. The sequence was obtained from a man between 18 and 35 years old in good health and CMV-seropositive. The CDR3 DNA reads as TGTGCCAGCAGCCGGGGACAGGGGCATCAGCCCCAGCATTTT. This sequence encodes CASSRGQGHQPQHF.